Each of the 27 T cell receptor beta chains below was sequenced from the same sample in a study of monozygotic twins with inflammatory bowel disease (dated by TCRdb to the late 2010s). The library was produced with 5' RACE. Sequencer: Illumina HiSeq 2500. TCRdb reanalyzed the reads, keeping one entry per CDR3 protein sequence and omitting DNA. Per the sample table, the count is under 200,000 distinct CDR3 sequences. The ten largest clonotypes hold more than 2.5% of the sample. Sequences were obtained from blood. Receptor source: a human donor with ulcerative colitis or Crohn's disease, or a healthy co-twin of an affected twin (not recorded which).

This rearrangement joins TRBV5-1 to TRBJ2-5; TCRdb indicates TRBD2, and absent DNA this call remains unverified. The CDR3 covers 17 residues. Germline V gene data show CDR1 as SGHRS and CDR2 as YFSETQ. This CDR3 reads CASSSGLAGGVQETQYF.

This chain uses TRBV27 with TRBJ2-7. Germline V gene lookup returns CDR1 MNHEY and CDR2 SMNVEV (reference sequence). The CDR3 runs to 11 residues. The chain's CDR3 is CASGSSYEQYF.

The chain joins TRBV11-2 to TRBJ2-3. The germline V gene encodes CDR1 SGHAT and CDR2 FQNNGV. The CDR3 length is 15 residues. This CDR3 is CASSFNRAGTDTQYF.

The chain has TRBV20-1 and TRBJ2-1; the TRBD2 assignment by TCRdb is unverifiable without DNA. This CDR3 comprises 15 residues. Per germline, CDR1 DFQATT and CDR2 SNEGSKA (reference sequence). CDR3 residues: CSARSPREGHNEQFF.

The chain joins TRBV6-1 to TRBJ2-2; with no DNA, the TCRdb D assignment of TRBD2 cannot be verified. The CDR3 sequence is 15 residues long. Germline-derived CDR1 and CDR2 are MNHNS and SASEGT. CDR3 residues: CASDSGAAHTGELFF.

CDR3 sequence: CASRRDRGGEETQYF. The J gene is TRBJ2-5, the V gene TRBV2; TCRdb picks TRBD1, but there is no DNA to check that call. CDR3 length: 15 amino acids. Germline loops: CDR1 SNHLY, CDR2 FYNNEI. Full variable domain (rest looked up from reference TRBV2 and TRBJ2-5): EPEVTQTPSHQVTQMGQEVILRCVPISNHLYFYWYRQILGQKVEFLVSFYNNEISEKSEIFDDQFSVERPDGSNFTLKIRSTKLEDSAMYFCASRRDRGGEETQYFGPGTRLLVL.

The rearrangement uses TRBV5-1 and TRBJ2-7. CDR1 and CDR2 from the germline V gene are SGHRS and YFSETQ. The CDR3 spans 14 residues. The CDR3 spells CASSLALLKDEQYF.

This rearrangement joins TRBV18 to TRBJ2-7; the D gene TCRdb calls, TRBD1, cannot be checked with no DNA. Germline CDR1 is KGHSH and CDR2 is LQKENI. The CDR3 totals 13 residues. CDR3 region: CASSPGQGGEQYF.

V gene TRBV28 combines with J gene TRBJ1-5; the D call of TRBD1 rests on TCRdb alone, since no DNA is present to check it. Germline CDR1 MDHEN, CDR2 SYDVKM. The CDR3 is 12 residues long. This CDR3 is CASGTGYKPQHF.

The V call is TRBV15, the J call TRBJ1-1; as DNA is missing, the TRBD1 call by TCRdb cannot be tested. CDR1 is LNHNV and CDR2 is YYDKDF in the germline V gene (reference sequence). This CDR3 has 14 residues. The CDR3 loop is CATSKDRGLTEAFF.

V and J are TRBV14 and TRBJ2-7; lacking DNA, the TRBD2 call made by TCRdb goes unchecked. The CDR3 runs 15 residues. Germline CDR1 SGHDN, CDR2 FVKESK. The CDR3 reads CASSRPGLHPLEQYF. Full variable domain (outside the CDR3, taken from reference TRBV14 and TRBJ2-7): EAGVTQFPSHSVIEKGQTVTLRCDPISGHDNLYWYRRVMGKEIKFLLHFVKESKQDESGMPNNRFLAERTGGTYSTLKVQPAELEDSGVYFCASSRPGLHPLEQYFGPGTRLTVT.

V usage is TRBV20-1 and J usage is TRBJ1-5; no DNA is available, so the TRBD1 call from TCRdb remains unchecked. Germline CDR1 and CDR2: DFQATT and SNEGSKA (reference sequence). The CDR3 contains 13 residues. CDR3 region: CSASGGSNQPQHF.

The V and J genes are TRBV28 and TRBJ2-7. CDR1 and CDR2 (germline): MDHEN, SYDVKM. This CDR3 contains 13 residues. CDR3 amino acids: CASGLMTSYEQYF.

The chain employs TRBV27 and TRBJ2-1; the TRBD2 assignment by TCRdb is unverifiable without DNA. Germline values: CDR1 MNHEY, CDR2 SMNVEV (reference sequence). The CDR3 runs 17 residues. This CDR3 is CASSPPPPSGRANEQFF.

This sequence joins TRBV20-1 and TRBJ2-1; the D gene TCRdb calls, TRBD2, cannot be checked with no DNA. This CDR3 is 14 amino acids long. Per the germline V gene, CDR1 is DFQATT and CDR2 is SNEGSKA (reference sequence). CDR3 loop: CSASGTSGINEQFF.

This chain links TRBV7-2 with TRBJ1-5; TCRdb's D call, TRBD1, is unchecked because there is no DNA. The CDR3 loop spans 14 amino acids. Germline CDR1 is SGHTA and CDR2 is FQGNSA. The CDR3 sequence: CASSLSGSGQPQHF. Full variable domain (outside the CDR3, taken from reference TRBV7-2 and TRBJ1-5): GAGVSQSPSNKVTEKGKDVELRCDPISGHTALYWYRQSLGQGLEFLIYFQGNSAPDKSGLPSDRFSAERTGGSVSTLTIQRTQQEDSAVYLCASSLSGSGQPQHFGDGTRLSIL.

This sequence joins TRBV24-1 and TRBJ1-1; checking the TCRdb D call of TRBD1 is not possible without DNA. The CDR3 contains 14 residues. Germline-derived CDR1 and CDR2 are KGHDR and SFDVKD. CDR3 sequence: CATSGPPMNTEAFF.

V usage is TRBV5-6 and J usage is TRBJ2-7. Looked up from germline, CDR1 is SGHDT and CDR2 is YYEEEE. The CDR3 extends over 13 amino acids. The CDR3 is CASSLVEVPEQYF.

The genes are TRBV5-1 and TRBJ2-1. Germline CDR1 SGHRS, CDR2 YFSETQ. The CDR3 runs to 13 residues. This chain's CDR3 is CASSLVLFNEQFF.

The chain combines TRBV20-1 with TRBJ1-1; without DNA, the TCRdb call of TRBD1 cannot be checked. Germline V gene lookup returns CDR1 DFQATT and CDR2 SNEGSKA (reference sequence). The CDR3 loop spans 14 amino acids. The CDR3 sequence: CSARKGQGWSEAFF.

V usage is TRBV15 and J usage is TRBJ1-2. CDR1 is LNHNV and CDR2 is YYDKDF in the germline V gene (reference sequence). CDR3 length: 13 amino acids. CDR3 loop: CATSVRGDYGYTF.

The chain couples TRBV4-3 to TRBJ2-7; TCRdb's assignment of TRBD1 cannot be checked, as there is no DNA. The germline gives CDR1 LGHNA, CDR2 YSLEER. The CDR3 loop spans 16 amino acids. The CDR3 loop reads CASSHTTGTKAYEQYF.

The CDR3 sequence: CAISGVGGITDTQYF. The gene calls are TRBV10-3 and TRBJ2-3; TCRdb designates TRBD1, a call that cannot be tested without DNA. CDR1 ENHRY and CDR2 SYGVKD come from the germline V gene. CDR3 size: 15 residues.

The chain employs TRBV7-7 and TRBJ2-5; TCRdb returns TRBD1, unconfirmable since there is no DNA. Germline V CDR1 and CDR2: SSHAT, FNYEAQ (reference sequence). CDR3 length: 13 residues. The CDR3 is CASSLDGAETQYF. The whole variable domain, filled in from reference TRBV7-7 and TRBJ2-5, reads GAGVSQSPRYKVTKRGQDVTLRCDPISSHATLYWYQQALGQGPEFLTYFNYEAQPDKSGLPSDRFSAERPEGSISTLTIQRTEQRDSAMYRCASSLDGAETQYFGPGTRLLVL.

CDR3 region: CSVGGGGAAYEQYF. The J gene is TRBJ2-7, the V gene TRBV29-1; TCRdb's D call of TRBD1 is untestable without DNA. The CDR3 spans 14 residues. CDR1 and CDR2 from the germline V gene are SQVTM and ANQGSEA.

The gene calls are TRBV28 and TRBJ2-7; as DNA is missing, the TRBD2 call by TCRdb cannot be tested. Germline V gene sequence: CDR1 MDHEN, CDR2 SYDVKM. The CDR3 totals 15 residues. The CDR3 loop reads CASSPAGTSGYEQYF.

V usage is TRBV5-1 and J usage is TRBJ2-1; TCRdb picks TRBD1, but there is no DNA to check that call. The CDR3 is 15 amino acids. Germline CDR1 reads SGHRS; CDR2 reads YFSETQ. The CDR3 sequence: CASSQSALLSKEQFF.